This entry is about one T cell receptor (beta chain). The repertoire was sequenced with immunoSEQ multiplex PCR; TCRdb's copy has only in-frame clones and lacks some. This table has 90,000 to 150,000 clones, around 89% appearing once. V lost 4 bases and J 7 bases, leaving 8 bases between the germline ends. The CDR3 spans 12 residues. Germline CDR1 is SGHTA and CDR2 is FQGTGA. The sample comes from a study of T cell responses to AZD1222 COVID-19 vaccine. The sequence derives from an adult who received the AZD1222 COVID-19 vaccine. The chain joins TRBV7-3 to TRBJ2-1; D unresolved. This specimen consisted of peripheral blood, obtained 28 days after the second AZD1222 dose. This chain's CDR3 is CASSWDGNEQFF. The CDR3 DNA sequence: TGTGCCAGCAGCTGGGATGGGAATGAGCAGTTCTTC.